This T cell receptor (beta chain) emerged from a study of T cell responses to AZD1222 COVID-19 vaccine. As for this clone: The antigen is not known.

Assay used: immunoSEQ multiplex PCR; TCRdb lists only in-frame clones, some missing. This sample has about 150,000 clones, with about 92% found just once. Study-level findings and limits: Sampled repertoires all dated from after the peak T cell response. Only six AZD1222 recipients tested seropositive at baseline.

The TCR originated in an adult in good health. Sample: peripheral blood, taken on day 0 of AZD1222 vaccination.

The CDR3 DNA follows: TGTGCCAGTAGCCCCGGCCCCCAGCATTTT. This sequence encodes CASSPGPQHF. The chain recombines TRBV19 with TRBJ1-5; D unclear. V was trimmed by 6 bases and J by 10 bases, leaving 7 bases between them. The CDR3 covers 10 residues. CDR1 is LNHDA, CDR2 SQIVND, per germline (reference sequence).